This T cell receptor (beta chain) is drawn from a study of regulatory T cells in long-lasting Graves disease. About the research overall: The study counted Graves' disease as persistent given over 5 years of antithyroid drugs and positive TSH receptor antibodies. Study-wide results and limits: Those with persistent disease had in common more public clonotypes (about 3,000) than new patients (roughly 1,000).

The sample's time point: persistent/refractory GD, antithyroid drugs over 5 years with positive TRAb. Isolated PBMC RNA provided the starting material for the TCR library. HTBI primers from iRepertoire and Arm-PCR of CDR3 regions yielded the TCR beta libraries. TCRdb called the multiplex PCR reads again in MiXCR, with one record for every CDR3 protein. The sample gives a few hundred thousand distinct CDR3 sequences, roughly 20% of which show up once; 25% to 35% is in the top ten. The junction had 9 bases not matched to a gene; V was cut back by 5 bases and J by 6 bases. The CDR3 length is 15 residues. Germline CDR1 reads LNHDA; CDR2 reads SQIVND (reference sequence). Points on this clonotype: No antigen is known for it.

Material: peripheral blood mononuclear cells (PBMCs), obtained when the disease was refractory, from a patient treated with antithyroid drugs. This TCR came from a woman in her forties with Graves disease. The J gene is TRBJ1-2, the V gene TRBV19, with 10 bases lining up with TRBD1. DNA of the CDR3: TGTGCCAGTAGTGCCCGGGACAGGGGCCACAATGGCTACACCTTC. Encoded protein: CASSARDRGHNGYTF.